The 9 T cell receptor beta chains reported below all come from one sample, sequenced in a study of CD8+ T cells in alopecia areata. The sequencing template was cDNA reverse transcribed from extracted RNA. This table comes from immunoSEQ multiplex PCR, and its TCRdb copy is limited to in-frame clones, with some not included. Counted here are roughly 140,000 clones, 40% to 55% occurring once; the ten biggest clones make up more than 0.95%. Source: CD4+ T cells sorted from blood, taken at week 0. Receptors were obtained from a human donor with alopecia areata.

DNA of the CDR3: TGTGCCAGCAGTATTGACAGGGTCCCTACCGGGGAGCTGTTTTTT. Translation: CASSIDRVPTGELFF. V usage is TRBV2 and J usage is TRBJ2-2; TRBD1 aligns across 7 bases. The CDR3 consists of 15 residues. Looked up from germline, CDR1 is SNHLY and CDR2 is FYNNEI. Trimming at V came to 5 bases and at J to 5 bases, leaving 8 bases not matched to a gene.

This chain joins TRBV20-1 and TRBJ1-1; the D is unclear. The germline V gene has CDR1 DFQATT and CDR2 SNEGSKA (reference sequence). The CDR3 runs to 11 residues. V was pared by 6 bases and J by 3 bases, with 8 bases between. The CDR3 DNA sequence: TGCAGTGCGCAAACTCACACTGAAGCTTTCTTT. As protein: CSAQTHTEAFF.

In its sample, this clone was seen a few times. V usage is TRBV7-9 and J usage is TRBJ2-4, with no clear D. This CDR3 contains 11 residues. CDR1 and CDR2 (germline): SEHNR, FQNEAQ (reference sequence). The V gene lost 7 bases and the J gene lost 9 bases, with 10 bases spanning the gap. CDR3 coding DNA: TGTGCCAGCACCCCCGGGTTCATTCAGTACTTC. Amino acids: CASTPGFIQYF.

The J gene is TRBJ2-7, the V gene TRBV5-1; the D gene is possibly TRBD2 (6 bases). With 3 bases removed from V and 2 bases from J, the gap between germline ends came to 18 bases. The length of the CDR3 is 16 residues. Per germline, CDR1 SGHRS and CDR2 YFSETQ. CDR3 bases: TGCGCCAGCAGCTCCTCTCGGGCGGGAATACCCTACGAGCAGTACTTC. It encodes CASSSSRAGIPYEQYF.

This clone was observed a handful of times. The chain uses TRBV5-1 and TRBJ2-5; no reliable D call. This CDR3 is built from 12 residues. V shed 7 bases and J shed 5 bases, with 12 bases lying between them. CDR1 SGHRS and CDR2 YFSETQ come from the germline V gene. The DNA of the CDR3 is TGCGCCAGCTATTCTGGGGTGGAGACCCAGTACTTC. Encoded protein: CASYSGVETQYF.

There are a few counts of this clone. The chain couples TRBV29-1 to TRBJ2-1; D possibly corresponds to TRBD1 (5 bases). This CDR3 is built from 14 residues. Per the germline V gene, CDR1 is SQVTM and CDR2 is ANQGSEA. V was trimmed by 1 base and J by 8 bases, leaving 15 bases between them. The CDR3 protein is CSVEVGLHSDEQFF. The DNA of the CDR3 is TGCAGCGTTGAAGTGGGGCTACACAGCGATGAGCAGTTCTTC.

This chain joins TRBV28 and TRBJ2-3; a possible D gene is TRBD1 (6 bases). The CDR3 runs 15 residues. V was trimmed by 2 bases and J by 6 bases, leaving 15 bases between them. In germline, CDR1 is MDHEN, CDR2 SYDVKM. The CDR3 sequence is CASSLDRRHGDTQYF. CDR3 sequence (DNA): TGTGCCAGCAGTTTAGACAGGCGCCATGGGGATACGCAGTATTTT.

The chain couples TRBV4-1 to TRBJ2-7; a weak D match, TRBD2 (5 bases). Trimming removed 4 bases at V and 7 bases at J, with 20 bases between. Looked up from germline, CDR1 is MGHRA and CDR2 is YSYEKL. There are 15 residues in the CDR3. CDR3 protein: CASSRAEAVRAEQYF. The CDR3 DNA reads TGCGCCAGCAGCCGGGCGGAAGCGGTAAGAGCGGAGCAGTACTTC.

This sequence joins TRBV7-9 and TRBJ2-5, with TRBD1 as a possible D gene (6 bases). CDR3 length equals 14 residues. The germline gives CDR1 SEHNR, CDR2 FQNEAQ (reference sequence). Trimming removed 4 bases at V and 4 bases at J, with 13 bases between. The CDR3 DNA sequence: TGTGCCAGCAGCTCCCGGGTCAGGGGAGAGACCCAGTACTTC. Its protein is CASSSRVRGETQYF.